These 25 T cell receptor beta chains came from one sample sequenced in a study of shared clonotypes between healthy human individuals. Measured with immunoSEQ multiplex PCR; TCRdb has only the in-frame clones, and not every one. The data contain 550,000 to 600,000 clones, about 98% of them singletons. Positively selected for CCR7, the CD45RO-negative cells used as naive CD8 cells excluded terminally differentiated effector memory CD45RA+ cells. The sequencing sample was made of naive CD8+ T cells sorted from blood. The receptors were sampled from a man aged 25 to 45 in good health.

A word on this clone: A much larger clonotype is one base distant, so this may be a read error. Other nucleotide sequences from this sample produce the same CDR3. V is TRBV7-9 and J is TRBJ2-7, with TRBD1 matching over 11 bases. This CDR3 region has 14 residues. V trimming: 6 bases; J trimming: 3 bases; junction bases outside the gene matches: 4. Germline loops: CDR1 SEHNR, CDR2 FQNEAQ (reference sequence). The CDR3 nucleotides are TGTGCCAGCAGTGCCGGGACAGGGGGCTACGAGCAGTACTTC. This sequence encodes CASSAGTGGYEQYF.

This chain links TRBV29-1 with TRBJ2-7, with D tentatively TRBD2 (6 bases). This CDR3 region has 11 residues. V was trimmed by 7 bases and J by 3 bases, leaving 10 bases between them. Germline CDR1 reads SQVTM; CDR2 reads ANQGSEA. The CDR3 sequence is CSGTTSYEQYF. The CDR3, as DNA: TGCAGCGGGACGACTAGCTACGAGCAGTACTTC.

This chain connects TRBV5-1 to TRBJ2-5, with 7 nucleotides matching TRBD1. J gave up 5 bases and V 2 bases, and 6 bases lay outside the gene matches. CDR1 SGHRS and CDR2 YFSETQ come from the germline V gene. The CDR3 spans 14 residues. CDR3 loop: CASSFEGAGETQYF. For the CDR3, the DNA is TGCGCCAGCAGCTTTGAGGGGGCCGGCGAGACCCAGTACTTC.

The CDR3 nucleotides are TGTGCCAGCAGCCCCCCTAGGGAGGATACGCAGTATTTT. As protein: CASSPPREDTQYF. The chain is built from TRBV9 and TRBJ2-3; TRBD2 might be the D (5 bases). Germline V gives CDR1 SGDLS, CDR2 YYNGEE. The V end was cut by 4 bases, the J end by 6 bases, with 12 bases between. The CDR3 extends over 13 amino acids.

With respect to this clone: Other DNA sequences in the sample encode the same CDR3. The rearrangement links TRBV6-5 to TRBJ2-7; 8 nucleotides agree with TRBD1. The CDR3 has 13 residues. The V segment lost 6 bases and the J segment 6 bases; nucleotides outside the gene matches: 7. Germline V gene sequence: CDR1 MNHEY, CDR2 SVGAGI. The chain's CDR3 is CASSLGQGGEQYF. CDR3 sequence (DNA): TGTGCCAGCAGCCTCGGACAGGGAGGCGAGCAGTACTTC.

J is TRBJ1-5 and V is TRBV21-1; TRBD1, the table's D call, lacks a check against the DNA. TRBV21-1 is an annotated pseudogene. The CDR3 consists of 14 residues. The CDR3 protein is CASRKRQGQTPQHF. The DNA for the CDR3 is TGTGCCAGCAGGAAAAGACAGGGACAGACGCCCCAGCATTTT.

The CDR3 DNA is TGTGCCAGCATCGCAGAAGGACAGGGGGCACACGAGCAGTACTTC. Residues: CASIAEGQGAHEQYF. The genes are TRBV28 and TRBJ2-7; 11 nucleotides match TRBD1. The CDR3 has 15 amino acids. Germline CDR1 is MDHEN and CDR2 is SYDVKM. J lost 5 bases, V lost 7 bases, and 10 bases had no gene match. The full variable domain, rest sourced from reference TRBV28 and TRBJ2-7, is DVKVTQSSRYLVKRTGEKVFLECVQDMDHENMFWYRQDPGLGLRLIYFSYDVKMKEKGDIPEGYSVSREKKERFSLILESASTNQTSMYLCASIAEGQGAHEQYFGPGTRLTVT.

The chain is built from TRBV18 and TRBJ1-4; D uncertain. The CDR3 is 12 residues long. Deletions cut 3 bases from V and 4 bases from J, with 3 bases between. Germline-derived CDR1 and CDR2 are KGHSH and LQKENI. In DNA form, the CDR3 reads TGTGCCAGCTCACCTTATAATGAAAAACTGTTTTTT. It encodes CASSPYNEKLFF.

The rearrangement joins TRBV7-9 to TRBJ2-7, with a weak D call TRBD2 (5 bases). The V gene's germline CDR1 is SEHNR and CDR2 FQNEAQ (reference sequence). This CDR3 has 14 amino acids. Trimming removed 4 bases at V and 0 bases at J, with 10 bases between. Written as DNA, the CDR3 is TGTGCCAGCAGCTCACTTAGCGACTCCTACGAGCAGTACTTC. It codes for CASSSLSDSYEQYF.

The chain recombines TRBV2 with TRBJ1-1; D unresolved. Looked up from germline, CDR1 is SNHLY and CDR2 is FYNNEI. The CDR3 sequence is 14 residues long. Trimming stripped 5 bases from V and 3 bases from J, with 13 bases between. The CDR3 spells CASSWSGLHTEAFF. The CDR3 DNA reads TGTGCCAGCAGTTGGTCAGGACTTCACACTGAAGCTTTCTTT.

V and J are TRBV7-9 and TRBJ2-7; D is unresolved. Germline lookup yields CDR1 SEHNR and CDR2 FQNEAQ (reference sequence). The CDR3 consists of 13 residues. The V end lost 1 base, the J end lost 3 bases, and 7 bases lay between the germline ends. DNA of the CDR3: TGTGCCAGCAGCTTAGGGCTAGACTACGAGCAGTACTTC. Translation: CASSLGLDYEQYF.

The sample holds one count of this clone. The sample has other DNA sequences that encode this CDR3 too. The rearrangement links TRBV28 to TRBJ2-7; tentatively, D is TRBD1 (6 bases). CDR3 length: 14 amino acids. Germline V gene lookup returns CDR1 MDHEN and CDR2 SYDVKM. V was cut by 4 bases and J by 2 bases, with 12 bases left in between. The CDR3 sequence is CASSSRGLTYEQYF. As DNA, the CDR3 is TGTGCCAGCAGTTCAAGGGGGTTAACCTACGAGCAGTACTTC.

The rearrangement uses TRBV28 and TRBJ2-3; TRBD2 matches at 11 bases. This CDR3 is 17 amino acids long. Unmatched junction bases numbered 9, after V lost 6 bases and J lost 1 base. Germline V CDR1 and CDR2: MDHEN, SYDVKM. This CDR3 reads CASSSRGTSGGTDTQYF. CDR3 bases: TGTGCCAGCAGCTCTAGGGGGACTAGCGGCGGCACAGATACGCAGTATTTT. Full variable domain (missing parts from reference TRBV28 and TRBJ2-3): DVKVTQSSRYLVKRTGEKVFLECVQDMDHENMFWYRQDPGLGLRLIYFSYDVKMKEKGDIPEGYSVSREKKERFSLILESASTNQTSMYLCASSSRGTSGGTDTQYFGPGTRLTVL.

The rearrangement joins TRBV7-6 to TRBJ2-7; 7 bases are a match to TRBD2. The CDR3 runs 16 residues. Germline CDR1 reads SGHVS; CDR2 reads FNYEAQ. V gave up 1 base and J gave up 1 base; unmatched junction bases: 7. The CDR3 spells CASSLEPSGGSYEQYF. The CDR3 bases are TGTGCCAGCAGCTTAGAGCCTAGCGGAGGTTCCTACGAGCAGTACTTC.

The CDR3 protein is CASSYSILLEQFF. As DNA, the CDR3 is TGTGCCAGCAGTTACTCTATACTTCTTGAGCAGTTCTTC. The chain couples TRBV6-6 to TRBJ2-1, with D uncertain. CDR1 is MNHNY and CDR2 is SVGAGI in the germline V gene (reference sequence). Trimming pared 0 bases from V and 9 bases from J, leaving 9 bases between. The CDR3 consists of 13 residues.

The V gene is TRBV11-2, the J gene TRBJ2-1; 8 bases are a match to TRBD2. Per germline, CDR1 SGHAT and CDR2 FQNNGV. The CDR3 spans 15 residues. The V gene end was trimmed by 8 bases and the J gene end by 7 bases; junction bases not matched to a gene: 13. The CDR3 reads CASGSGREGVNEQFF. The CDR3 nucleotides are TGTGCCAGCGGGTCCGGTCGGGAGGGTGTTAATGAGCAGTTCTTC.

This chain joins TRBV5-4 and TRBJ2-5, with D possibly called TRBD1 or TRBD2 (5 bases each). V lost 0 bases to trimming and J lost 5 bases, with 14 bases between them. Germline V lookup: CDR1 SGHNT, CDR2 YYREEE (reference sequence). This CDR3 has 15 amino acids. As DNA, the CDR3 is TGTGCCAGCAGCTTGGTTGCGTCCGGGACGGAGACCCAGTACTTC. As protein: CASSLVASGTETQYF.

The rearrangement links TRBV10-3 to TRBJ1-4, with D possibly being TRBD1 (5 bases). CDR1 and CDR2 (germline): ENHRY, SYGVKD. Trimming removed 2 bases at V and 5 bases at J, with 9 bases between. The CDR3 loop spans 14 amino acids. CDR3 residues: CAISEDSFNEKLFF. CDR3 in DNA: TGTGCCATCAGTGAGGACAGTTTCAATGAAAAACTGTTTTTT.

This clone was seen a single time. The genes are TRBV7-9 and TRBJ2-5; D perhaps matches TRBD2 (6 bases). The CDR3 contains 14 residues. Germline loops: CDR1 SEHNR, CDR2 FQNEAQ (reference sequence). Trimming removed 8 bases from V and 1 base from J, with 14 bases in between. The CDR3 region has the DNA TGTGCCAGCGGAAACACGGGAGTCCAAGAGACCCAGTACTTC. It codes for CASGNTGVQETQYF. The whole variable domain, filled in from reference TRBV7-9 and TRBJ2-5, reads DTGVSQNPRHKITKRGQNVTFRCDPISEHNRLYWYRQTLGQGPEFLTYFQNEAQLEKSRLLSDRFSAERPKGSFSTLEIQRTEQGDSAMYLCASGNTGVQETQYFGPGTRLLVL.

V is TRBV30 and J is TRBJ1-1, with D maybe TRBD1 (6 bases). Germline V lookup: CDR1 GTSNPN, CDR2 SVGIG (reference sequence). CDR3 length equals 14 residues. V was trimmed by 3 bases and J by 6 bases, leaving 17 bases between them. The CDR3 is CAWSWTEGTAEAFF. The CDR3 DNA reads TGTGCCTGGAGCTGGACAGAGGGTACGGCTGAAGCTTTCTTT.

This clone was recorded only once. Distinct nucleotide sequences in the sample also encode this CDR3. The chain links TRBV27 to TRBJ2-1; no reliable D call. Germline V gene data show CDR1 as MNHEY and CDR2 as SMNVEV (reference sequence). This CDR3 contains 13 residues. V lost 2 bases, J lost 3 bases, and 5 bases lay in between. CDR3 sequence (DNA): TGTGCCAGCAGTTTAAGTCTCTACAATGAGCAGTTCTTC. It is translated as CASSLSLYNEQFF.

The chain links TRBV27 to TRBJ2-7; D unresolved. There are 13 residues in the CDR3. V lost 6 bases to trimming and J lost 3 bases, with 12 bases between them. Germline values: CDR1 MNHEY, CDR2 SMNVEV (reference sequence). The CDR3 nucleotides read TGTGCCAGCAGCCTGAAGGCTTACTACGAGCAGTACTTC. It encodes CASSLKAYYEQYF.

The chain links TRBV14 to TRBJ2-7; TRBD1 agrees at 10 bases. V dropped 1 base and J dropped 6; count of bases not matched to a gene: 6. This CDR3 is 15 amino acids long. The germline V gene encodes CDR1 SGHDN and CDR2 FVKESK. The CDR3 nucleotides read TGTGCCAGCAGCCAAGTCGGACAGGGGGTTTCCGAGCAGTACTTC. This gives the protein CASSQVGQGVSEQYF. Full variable domain (rest looked up from reference TRBV14 and TRBJ2-7): EAGVTQFPSHSVIEKGQTVTLRCDPISGHDNLYWYRRVMGKEIKFLLHFVKESKQDESGMPNNRFLAERTGGTYSTLKVQPAELEDSGVYFCASSQVGQGVSEQYFGPGTRLTVT.

This clone was seen only once. V and J are TRBV11-3 and TRBJ2-1, with D unclear. Germline V gene sequence: CDR1 SGHNT, CDR2 YENEEA. This CDR3 spans 12 amino acids. V gave up 1 base and J gave up 8 bases, with 6 bases separating them. The CDR3 loop is CASSLGSDEQFF. The DNA for the CDR3 is TGTGCCAGCAGCTTAGGAAGTGATGAGCAGTTCTTC.

The rearrangement uses TRBV10-3 and TRBJ1-1; tentatively, D is TRBD1 (5 bases). Trimming pared 6 bases from V and 5 bases from J, leaving 10 bases between. CDR3 length equals 12 residues. Germline V gives CDR1 ENHRY, CDR2 SYGVKD. The CDR3 DNA follows: TGTGCCATCAGGGGGGGTAGTACTGAAGCTTTCTTT. Its protein is CAIRGGSTEAFF.